The 13 T cell receptor beta chains listed next were all sequenced from one sample in a study of Tregs in tolerant kidney transplant recipients. This table comes from immunoSEQ multiplex PCR, and its TCRdb copy is limited to in-frame clones, with some not included. The sample lists approximately 81,000 clones; 90% to 95% were seen once. Mixed chimerism was transient after nonmyeloablative marrow transplants from related graft donors. This material consisted of CD4+ T cells from blood (PBMCs), taken 24 months after the transplant. Receptors were obtained from a human patient who received a combined kidney and bone marrow transplant. Some T cells could come from the graft donor.

The chain carries TRBV28 and TRBJ1-2, with 8 positions matching TRBD1. J was trimmed by 2 bases and V by 2 bases; bases with no gene match: 4. CDR3 size: 15 residues. Looked up from germline, CDR1 is MDHEN and CDR2 is SYDVKM. The chain's CDR3 is CASSLRGQVNYGYTF. The CDR3 DNA follows: TGTGCCAGCAGTTTACGGGGACAGGTGAACTATGGCTACACCTTC.

CDR3 sequence reads: CASKTPPGIGSYEQYF. CDR3 nucleotides: TGTGCCAGCAAGACCCCCCCCGGGATCGGGTCTTACGAGCAGTACTTC. J is TRBJ2-7 and V is TRBV2; possibly TRBD2 for D (5 bases). Per the germline V gene, CDR1 is SNHLY and CDR2 is FYNNEI. With 7 bases removed from V and 4 bases from J, the gap between germline ends came to 23 bases. The CDR3 totals 16 residues.

The V gene is TRBV28, the J gene TRBJ1-1; D remains unclear. Germline V CDR1 and CDR2: MDHEN, SYDVKM. The CDR3 runs 13 residues. V was shortened by 4 bases and J by 4 bases, with 10 bases between the two germline ends. The CDR3 region has the DNA TGTGCCAGCAGTTCTCTAGTCGGCACTGAAGCTTTCTTT. It yields the protein CASSSLVGTEAFF.

The rearrangement links TRBV28 to TRBJ2-7; TRBD2 might be the D (6 bases). CDR3 length equals 13 residues. The V end was cut by 8 bases, the J end by 3 bases, with 14 bases between. CDR1 MDHEN and CDR2 SYDVKM come from the germline V gene. This CDR3 is CASSRLVFYEQYF. In DNA form, the CDR3 reads TGTGCCAGCTCTAGACTAGTATTCTACGAGCAGTACTTC.

The chain combines TRBV19 with TRBJ1-5; perhaps TRBD1 as D (6 bases). Germline V gene lookup returns CDR1 LNHDA and CDR2 SQIVND (reference sequence). Trimming removed 9 bases at V and 0 bases at J, with 21 bases between. This CDR3 region has 17 residues. CDR3 region: CASRRGGGINSNQPQHF. The CDR3 DNA reads TGTGCCAGCCGGAGGGGGGGTGGTATTAATAGCAATCAGCCCCAGCATTTT.

The count of this clone is one. J is TRBJ2-7 and V is TRBV11-2; no definite D call. Per the germline V gene, CDR1 is SGHAT and CDR2 is FQNNGV. Trimming pared 7 bases from V and 1 base from J, leaving 11 bases between. The CDR3 has 13 residues. CDR3 residues: CASNTQRSYEQYF. In DNA, the CDR3 is TGTGCCAGCAACACACAGAGATCCTACGAGCAGTACTTC.

The V gene is TRBV4-1, the J gene TRBJ2-6, with 7 bases identical to TRBD2. Germline CDR1 is MGHRA and CDR2 is YSYEKL. V was clipped by 1 base and J by 0 bases; unmatched bases: 3. This CDR3 region has 17 residues. The CDR3 loop reads CASSQAGRDSGANVLTF. CDR3 coding DNA: TGCGCCAGCAGCCAAGCGGGGAGGGACTCTGGGGCCAACGTCCTGACTTTC.

This rearrangement joins TRBV30 to TRBJ2-5; a possible D gene is TRBD2 (6 bases). The CDR3 is made up of 14 amino acids. Germline V gives CDR1 GTSNPN, CDR2 SVGIG (reference sequence). Trimming took 4 bases from V and 1 from J, leaving 13 bases between them. CDR3 sequence (DNA): TGTGCCTGGACCCGGGACTCGCTCCAAGAGACCCAGTACTTC. This codes for CAWTRDSLQETQYF.

The chain links TRBV5-1 to TRBJ2-7; 9 positions match TRBD2. Germline V gene sequence: CDR1 SGHRS, CDR2 YFSETQ. The V gene end was trimmed by 3 bases and the J gene end by 2 bases; junction bases not matched to a gene: 6. CDR3 length equals 15 residues. In DNA, the CDR3 is TGCGCCAGCAGCTCTAACCTAGCGGGGCCCTACGAGCAGTACTTC. This codes for CASSSNLAGPYEQYF. Using reference TRBV5-1 and TRBJ2-7 for the parts outside the CDR3, the full variable domain is KAGVTQTPRYLIKTRGQQVTLSCSPISGHRSVSWYQQTPGQGLQFLFEYFSETQRNKGNFPGRFSGRQFSNSRSEMNVSTLELGDSALYLCASSSNLAGPYEQYFGPGTRLTVT.

This clone has just one count. V and J are TRBV6-5 and TRBJ2-1, with a weak D call TRBD2 (6 bases). The germline V and J ends were trimmed by 6 bases and 3 bases, with 15 bases remaining between them. This CDR3 has 15 residues. Germline CDR1 reads MNHEY; CDR2 reads SVGAGI. In DNA, the CDR3 is TGTGCCAGCAGGGACCTCGGGCGGGGCTACAATGAGCAGTTCTTC. This translates into CASRDLGRGYNEQFF.

V is TRBV28 and J is TRBJ1-1, with D hard to call. V lost 8 bases to trimming and J lost 6 bases, with 16 bases between them. The germline V gene encodes CDR1 MDHEN and CDR2 SYDVKM. The CDR3 runs to 13 residues. CDR3 region: CASVTGNWAEAFF. CDR3 bases: TGTGCCAGCGTCACGGGGAACTGGGCTGAAGCTTTCTTT.

The J gene is TRBJ2-7, the V gene TRBV5-1; 8 bases match TRBD1. Germline V gene data show CDR1 as SGHRS and CDR2 as YFSETQ. The CDR3 consists of 15 residues. V dropped 4 bases and J dropped 6; count of bases not matched to a gene: 12. CDR3 loop: CASSATGQATSEQYF. The CDR3, as DNA: TGCGCCAGCAGCGCGACGGGACAGGCGACGTCCGAGCAGTACTTC.

V is TRBV19 and J is TRBJ2-3; 7 bases map to TRBD2. The germline gives CDR1 LNHDA, CDR2 SQIVND (reference sequence). The V segment lost 5 bases and the J segment 2 bases; nucleotides outside the gene matches: 7. There are 15 residues in the CDR3. The CDR3 is CASSSTGTNTDTQYF. As DNA, the CDR3 is TGTGCCAGTAGTTCAACCGGGACTAACACAGATACGCAGTATTTT.